The source of this T cell receptor (beta chain) is a study of brain T cells in children with intractable seizures. Findings and limits, study-wide: Only CDR3 sequence similarity suggested viral specificity, without known HCMV serostatus.

The data were produced by immunoSEQ multiplex PCR, yet TCRdb's version contains in-frame clones alone and is incomplete. In the table there are 70,000 to 85,000 clones, about 90% of which are singletons. Germline V gene lookup returns CDR1 LNHDA and CDR2 SQIVND (reference sequence). V lost 3 bases and J 2 bases, leaving 7 bases between the germline ends. CDR3 length equals 13 residues. The sequenced cases were selected for having the highest brain T cell transcript signatures. At least one anti-epileptic drug was given before surgery. This clone was picked up a small number of times. Its antigen is unidentified.

The sequences come from peripheral blood, collected at surgery. V gene TRBV19 combines with J gene TRBJ1-1, with D possibly being TRBD1 (5 bases). The TCR originated in a girl aged 2 to 10 with Rasmussen encephalitis and intractable seizures. The CDR3 DNA reads TGTGCCAGTAGTATGACAGTTAACACTGAAGCTTTCTTT. Translating it yields CASSMTVNTEAFF.